The 6 T cell receptor beta chains reported below all come from one sample, sequenced in a study of high-grade serous ovarian cancer treatment subgroups. The protocol was immunoSEQ multiplex PCR, while the TCRdb copy is restricted to in-frame clones and leaves out a portion. The table records under 15,000 clones, 88% of them present only once. The tumor samples were collected prior to definitive surgery or chemotherapy. Sequencing was done on a sample of tumor tissue. Source of these receptors: a human donor with high-grade serous ovarian cancer.

This chain connects TRBV5-8 to TRBJ2-1, with D possibly matching TRBD2 (6 bases). CDR1 SGHTS and CDR2 YDEGEE come from the germline V gene. CDR3 length equals 17 residues. Trimming removed 5 bases at V and 4 bases at J, with 22 bases between. The CDR3 DNA reads as TGTGCCAGCAGATTGTTCTTTGGGACTCAACCTTACAATGAGCAGTTCTTC. Protein product: CASRLFFGTQPYNEQFF.

This chain uses TRBV6-6 with TRBJ2-1; no definite D call. The CDR3 runs to 13 residues. Trimming stripped 4 bases from V and 9 bases from J, with 13 bases between. CDR1 and CDR2 from the germline V gene are MNHNY and SVGAGI (reference sequence). CDR3 in amino acids: CASSSLSHGEQFF. CDR3 nucleotides: TGTGCCAGCAGTTCCTTATCTCACGGTGAGCAGTTCTTC.

The rearrangement joins TRBV7-3 to TRBJ1-2, with 10 bases aligning to TRBD1. The J segment lost 8 bases and the V segment lost 5 bases, leaving 5 bases of the junction unmatched. Germline CDR1 is SGHTA and CDR2 is FQGTGA. This CDR3 region has 13 residues. DNA of the CDR3: TGTGCCAGCAGCGAGACAGGGGGCGCCGGCTACACCTTC. Protein sequence: CASSETGGAGYTF.

The gene calls are TRBV6-1 and TRBJ1-6, with D unresolved. Trimming cost V 1 base and J 9 bases, with 13 bases left between them. CDR1 is MNHNS, CDR2 SASEGT, per germline. The CDR3 runs to 15 residues. CDR3 DNA sequence: TGTGCCAGCAGTGAAGTGAGGGATCGGGGTTCACCCCTCCACTTT. Encoded protein: CASSEVRDRGSPLHF.

The V call is TRBV4-2, the J call TRBJ1-2; weak D call: TRBD1 (5 bases). V lost 1 base and J 2 bases, leaving 14 bases between the germline ends. CDR1 is LGHNA, CDR2 YNFKEQ, per germline. This CDR3 is 16 amino acids long. The CDR3 reads CASSQGGGRDNYGYTF. CDR3 nucleotides: TGTGCCAGCAGCCAAGGCGGCGGTAGGGACAACTATGGCTACACCTTC.

J is TRBJ1-1 and V is TRBV15; TRBD1 is a possible D gene (5 bases). This CDR3 has 16 residues. V was pared by 1 base and J by 2 bases, with 14 bases between. Germline lookup yields CDR1 LNHNV and CDR2 YYDKDF (reference sequence). CDR3: CATSRGGDQPNTEAFF. The CDR3 DNA follows: TGTGCCACCAGCAGAGGTGGGGACCAACCTAACACTGAAGCTTTCTTT.